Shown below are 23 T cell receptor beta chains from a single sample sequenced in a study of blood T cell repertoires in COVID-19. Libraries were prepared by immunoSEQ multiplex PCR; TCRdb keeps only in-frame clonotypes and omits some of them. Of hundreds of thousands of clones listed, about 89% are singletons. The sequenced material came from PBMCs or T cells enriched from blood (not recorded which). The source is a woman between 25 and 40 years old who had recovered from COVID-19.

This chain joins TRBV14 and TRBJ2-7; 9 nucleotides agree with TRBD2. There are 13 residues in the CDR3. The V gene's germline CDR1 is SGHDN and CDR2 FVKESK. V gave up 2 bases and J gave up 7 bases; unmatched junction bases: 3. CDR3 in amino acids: CASSQTLAGEQYF. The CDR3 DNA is TGTGCCAGCAGCCAAACACTAGCGGGTGAGCAGTACTTC.

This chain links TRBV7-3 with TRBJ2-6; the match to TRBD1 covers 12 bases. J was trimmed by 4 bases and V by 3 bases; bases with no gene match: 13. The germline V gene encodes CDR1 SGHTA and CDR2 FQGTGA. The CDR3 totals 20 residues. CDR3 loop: CASSFYGDRDRGPGANVLTF. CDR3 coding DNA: TGTGCCAGCAGCTTTTATGGGGATCGGGACAGGGGGCCCGGGGCCAACGTCCTGACTTTC.

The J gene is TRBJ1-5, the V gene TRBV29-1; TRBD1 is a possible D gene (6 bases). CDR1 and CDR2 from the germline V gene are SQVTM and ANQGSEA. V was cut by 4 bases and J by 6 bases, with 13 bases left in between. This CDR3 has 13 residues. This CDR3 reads CSVALQGSQPQHF. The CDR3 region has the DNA TGCAGCGTTGCATTACAGGGCAGTCAGCCCCAGCATTTT.

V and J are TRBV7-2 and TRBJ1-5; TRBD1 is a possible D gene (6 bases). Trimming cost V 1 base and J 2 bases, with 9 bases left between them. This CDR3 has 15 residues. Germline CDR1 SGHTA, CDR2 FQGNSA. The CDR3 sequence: CASSLDPGGNQPQHF. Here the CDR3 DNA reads TGTGCCAGCAGCTTAGACCCAGGGGGCAATCAGCCCCAGCATTTT.

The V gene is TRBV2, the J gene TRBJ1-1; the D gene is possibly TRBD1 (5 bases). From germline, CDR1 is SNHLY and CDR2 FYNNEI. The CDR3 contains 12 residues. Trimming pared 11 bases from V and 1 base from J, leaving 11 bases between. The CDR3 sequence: CASTRENTEAFF. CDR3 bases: TGTGCCTCGACCAGGGAGAACACTGAAGCTTTCTTT.

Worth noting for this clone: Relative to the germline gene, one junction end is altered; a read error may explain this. The CDR3 reads CASSLQNLLVFSF. Written as DNA, the CDR3 is TGTGCCAGCAGCCTTCAAAACCTTCTGGTCTTCAGTTTC. The chain has TRBV6-6 and TRBJ2-7, with D unresolved. This CDR3 comprises 13 residues. The V gene's germline CDR1 is MNHNY and CDR2 SVGAGI (reference sequence).

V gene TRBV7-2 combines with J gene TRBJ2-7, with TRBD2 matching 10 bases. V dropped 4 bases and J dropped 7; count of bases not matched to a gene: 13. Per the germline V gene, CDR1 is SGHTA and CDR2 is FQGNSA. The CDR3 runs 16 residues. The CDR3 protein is CASSSEVLAGAGEQYF. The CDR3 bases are TGTGCCAGCAGCTCAGAGGTCCTAGCGGGAGCGGGTGAGCAGTACTTC.

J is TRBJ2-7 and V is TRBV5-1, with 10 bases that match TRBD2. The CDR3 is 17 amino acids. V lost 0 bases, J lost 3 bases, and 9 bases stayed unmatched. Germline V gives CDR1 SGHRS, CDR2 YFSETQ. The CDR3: CASSLEASGSGVYEQYF. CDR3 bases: TGCGCCAGCAGCTTGGAGGCTAGCGGGAGTGGGGTCTACGAGCAGTACTTC.

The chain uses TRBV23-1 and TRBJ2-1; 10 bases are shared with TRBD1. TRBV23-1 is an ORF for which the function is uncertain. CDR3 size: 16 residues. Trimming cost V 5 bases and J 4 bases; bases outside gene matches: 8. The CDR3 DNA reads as TGCGCCAGCAGTTCCCCACAGGGACAGGGGTACAATGAGCAGTTCTTC. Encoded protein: CASSSPQGQGYNEQFF.

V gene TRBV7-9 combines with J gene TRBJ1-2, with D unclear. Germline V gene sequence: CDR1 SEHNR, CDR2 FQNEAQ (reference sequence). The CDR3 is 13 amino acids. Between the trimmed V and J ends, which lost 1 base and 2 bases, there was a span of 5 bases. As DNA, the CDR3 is TGTGCCAGCAGCTTAGTCCAGAACTATGGCTACACCTTC. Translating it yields CASSLVQNYGYTF.

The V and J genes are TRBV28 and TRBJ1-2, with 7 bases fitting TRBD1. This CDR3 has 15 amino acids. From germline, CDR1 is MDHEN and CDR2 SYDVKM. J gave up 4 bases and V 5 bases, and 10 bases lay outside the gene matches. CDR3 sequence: CASSLGGGELYGYTF. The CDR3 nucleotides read TGTGCCAGCAGTCTAGGAGGGGGCGAACTCTATGGCTACACCTTC.

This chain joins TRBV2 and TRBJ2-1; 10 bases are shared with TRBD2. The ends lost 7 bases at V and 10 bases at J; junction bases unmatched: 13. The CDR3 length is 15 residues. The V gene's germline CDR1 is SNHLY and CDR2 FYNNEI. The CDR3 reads CASIPAGGPRNEQFF. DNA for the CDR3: TGTGCCAGCATACCAGCGGGAGGGCCTAGGAACGAGCAGTTCTTC.

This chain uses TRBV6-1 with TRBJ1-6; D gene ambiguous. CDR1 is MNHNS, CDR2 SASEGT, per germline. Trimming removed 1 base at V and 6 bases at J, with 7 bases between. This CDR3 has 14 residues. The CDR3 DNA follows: TGTGCCAGCAGTGAAGTGCCAGTTAATTCACCCCTCCACTTT. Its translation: CASSEVPVNSPLHF.

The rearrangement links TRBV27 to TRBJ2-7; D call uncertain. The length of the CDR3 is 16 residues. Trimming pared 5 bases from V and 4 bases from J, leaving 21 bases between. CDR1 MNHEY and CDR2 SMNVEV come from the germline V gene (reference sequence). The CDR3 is CASSPASRNRPYEQYF. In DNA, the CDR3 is TGTGCCAGCAGTCCGGCGTCGAGAAACAGACCTTACGAGCAGTACTTC.

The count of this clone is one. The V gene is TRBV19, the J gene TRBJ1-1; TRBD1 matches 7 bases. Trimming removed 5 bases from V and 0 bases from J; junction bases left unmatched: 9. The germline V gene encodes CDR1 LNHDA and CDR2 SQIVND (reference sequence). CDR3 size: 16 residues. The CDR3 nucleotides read TGTGCCAGTAGTGTGACAGGGAAAGGGATGAACACTGAAGCTTTCTTT. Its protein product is CASSVTGKGMNTEAFF.

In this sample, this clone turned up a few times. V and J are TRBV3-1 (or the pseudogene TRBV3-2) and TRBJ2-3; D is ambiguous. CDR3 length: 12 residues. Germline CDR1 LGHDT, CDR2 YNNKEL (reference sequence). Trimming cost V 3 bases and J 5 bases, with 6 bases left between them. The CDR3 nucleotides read TGTGCCAGCAGCCACCGACTAGATACGCAGTATTTT. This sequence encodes CASSHRLDTQYF.

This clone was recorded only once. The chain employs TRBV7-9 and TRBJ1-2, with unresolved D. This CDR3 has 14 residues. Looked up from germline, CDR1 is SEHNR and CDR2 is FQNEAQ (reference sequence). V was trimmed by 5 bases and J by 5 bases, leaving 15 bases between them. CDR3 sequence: CASSLTVAEYGYTF. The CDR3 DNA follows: TGTGCCAGCAGCCTGACGGTTGCGGAATATGGCTACACCTTC.

In DNA, the CDR3 is TGTGCCAGCACCCCAAACAGTAAGGCCGGGGAGCTGTTTTTT. Its translation is CASTPNSKAGELFF. The chain combines TRBV3-1 (or the pseudogene TRBV3-2) with TRBJ2-2; D is uncertain. The CDR3 spans 14 residues. Germline V gene data show CDR1 as LGHDT and CDR2 as YNNKEL (reference sequence). Trimming took off 7 bases at V and 6 bases at J, with 15 bases between the two ends.

For the CDR3, the DNA is TGTGCCAGTAGCCTGTTATGGGAGAATCAGCCCCAGCATTTT. Its translation is CASSLLWENQPQHF. The J gene is TRBJ1-5, the V gene TRBV19; no definite D call. CDR1 is LNHDA and CDR2 is SQIVND in the germline V gene (reference sequence). Trimming removed 6 bases at V and 4 bases at J, with 13 bases between. The CDR3 length is 14 residues.

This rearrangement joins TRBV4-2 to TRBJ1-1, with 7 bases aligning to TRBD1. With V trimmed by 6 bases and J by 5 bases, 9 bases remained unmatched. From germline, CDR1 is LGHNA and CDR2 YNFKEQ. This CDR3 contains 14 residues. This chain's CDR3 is CASRTSGTVTEAFF. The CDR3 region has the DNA TGTGCCAGCAGAACTAGTGGGACAGTAACTGAAGCTTTCTTT.

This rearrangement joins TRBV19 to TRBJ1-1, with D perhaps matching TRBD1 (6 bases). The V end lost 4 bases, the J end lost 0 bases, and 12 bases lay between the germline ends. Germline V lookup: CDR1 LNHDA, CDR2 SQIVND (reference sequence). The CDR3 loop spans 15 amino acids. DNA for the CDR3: TGTGCCAGTAGTAGCCAGGGGCGGTTGAACACTGAAGCTTTCTTT. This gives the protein CASSSQGRLNTEAFF.

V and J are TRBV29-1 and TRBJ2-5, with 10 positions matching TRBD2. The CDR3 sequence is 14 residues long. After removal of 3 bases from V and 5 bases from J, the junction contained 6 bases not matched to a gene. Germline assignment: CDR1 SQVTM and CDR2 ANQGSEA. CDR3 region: CSVESSGSRETQYF. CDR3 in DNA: TGCAGCGTTGAGTCTAGCGGGAGTCGGGAGACCCAGTACTTC.

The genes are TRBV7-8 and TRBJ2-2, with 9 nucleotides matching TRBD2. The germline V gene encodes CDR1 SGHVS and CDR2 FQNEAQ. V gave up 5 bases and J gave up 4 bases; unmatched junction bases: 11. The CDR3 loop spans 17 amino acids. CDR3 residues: CASSRDVAGGGTGELFF. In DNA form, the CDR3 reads TGTGCCAGCAGCCGAGACGTCGCGGGAGGGGGCACCGGGGAGCTGTTTTTT.